These 4 T cell receptor beta chains were all obtained from the same sample, sequenced in a study of blood T cell repertoires in COVID-19. Assay used: immunoSEQ multiplex PCR; TCRdb lists only in-frame clones, some missing. This table has approximately 360,000 clones, roughly four fifths appearing once. The specimen sequenced was PBMCs or T cells enriched from blood (not recorded which). The receptor set was obtained from a woman aged 50 to 60 who had recovered from COVID-19.

This chain uses TRBV4-1 with TRBJ1-1; the match to TRBD1 covers 10 bases. V was pared by 8 bases and J by 3 bases, with 15 bases of the junction left unmatched. The germline gives CDR1 MGHRA, CDR2 YSYEKL. The CDR3 spans 17 residues. The CDR3 bases are TGCGCCAGCGGCCCAGGACAGGGGGAAGGTTGGTACACTGAAGCTTTCTTT. Its translation: CASGPGQGEGWYTEAFF.

This clone was found once. The chain couples TRBV7-6 to TRBJ2-6, with D tentatively TRBD1 (6 bases). CDR1 is SGHVS and CDR2 is FNYEAQ in the germline V gene. The CDR3 is 18 amino acids. The ends were cut back, 5 bases at V and 4 bases at J, with 21 bases in the middle. CDR3 nucleotides: TGTGCCAGCAGCGAAGGGACACTGTCCCTCTCGGGGGCCAACGTCCTGACTTTC. Translating gives CASSEGTLSLSGANVLTF.

The CDR3 protein is CASSSAGLRNEKLFF. As DNA, the CDR3 is TGTGCCAGCAGCTCCGCGGGACTCAGAAATGAAAAACTGTTTTTT. J is TRBJ1-4 and V is TRBV5-8, with a weak D call TRBD1 (5 bases). Germline CDR1 and CDR2: SGHTS and YDEGEE. The V end was cut by 3 bases, the J end by 5 bases, with 14 bases between. CDR3 size: 15 residues.

The chain combines TRBV5-6 with TRBJ1-2, with a possible D match to TRBD1 (6 bases). Between the trimmed V and J ends, which lost 2 bases and 8 bases, there was a span of 25 bases. Germline CDR1 is SGHDT and CDR2 is YYEEEE. CDR3 length: 17 residues. CDR3: CASSFTPGRVSGVGYTF. The DNA of the CDR3 is TGTGCCAGCAGCTTCACCCCCGGCCGTGTATCAGGGGTAGGCTACACCTTC.